Presented here are 9 T cell receptor beta chains from one specimen sequenced in a study of blood T cells in healthy people across ages. Together with a sample-barcoded 5' primer, a J-beta primer mix was included in a second PCR lasting about 7 to 12 cycles. TCRdb passed the 5' RACE reads through MiXCR, listing each CDR3 protein once. The repertoire includes about a million distinct CDR3 sequences, about 53% of them detected once, and about a fifth sits in the top ten. The sequencing input was blood. Source of these receptors: an older woman in good health.

With regard to this clonotype: One end of the junction varies from germline; a read error may be responsible. This sequence joins TRBV7-2 and TRBJ2-7; 8 nucleotides match TRBD1. Germline loops: CDR1 SGHTA, CDR2 FQGNSA. The CDR3 runs 14 residues. The CDR3 bases are TGTGCCTGCAGCTTAAGGACAGGGATCTACGAGCAGTACTTC. It yields the protein CACSLRTGIYEQYF.

The rearrangement uses TRBV29-1 and TRBJ1-5; 7 bases agree with TRBD1. CDR1 SQVTM and CDR2 ANQGSEA come from the germline V gene. V was clipped by 5 bases and J by 3 bases; unmatched bases: 7. CDR3 length: 14 residues. The CDR3 region has the DNA TGCAGCGTTCGGAAAGGGGGCAACAATCAGCCCCAGCATTTT. This translates into CSVRKGGNNQPQHF.

V usage is TRBV5-1 and J usage is TRBJ2-7; D not resolved. Trimming left V 0 bases short and J 1 base short, with 11 bases between. Germline V gene data show CDR1 as SGHRS and CDR2 as YFSETQ. The CDR3 length is 15 residues. The CDR3: CASSLVGIGSYEQYF. In DNA, the CDR3 is TGCGCCAGCAGCTTGGTTGGGATCGGTTCCTACGAGCAGTACTTC.

The chain carries TRBV6-5 and TRBJ1-1; D not certain. The germline V gene encodes CDR1 MNHEY and CDR2 SVGAGI. CDR3 length: 14 residues. The V gene lost 0 bases and the J gene lost 1 base, with 6 bases spanning the gap. The CDR3 nucleotides are TGTGCCAGCAGTTACTCAGGAACGAACACTGAAGCTTTCTTT. Translation: CASSYSGTNTEAFF.

This clonotype was observed a few times. The rearrangement links TRBV4-1 to TRBJ2-1; unclear D gene. The DNA end favors TRBJ2-7, so the J call may be wrong. This CDR3 has 12 amino acids. In germline, CDR1 is MGHRA, CDR2 YSYEKL. This CDR3 is CASSQPGLEQYF. The CDR3 DNA follows: TGCGCCAGCAGCCAACCGGGCTTGGAGCAGTACTTC.

The V and J genes are TRBV12-3 or TRBV12-4 and TRBJ2-1, with 9 bases that match TRBD2. The ends lost 8 bases at V and 7 bases at J; junction bases unmatched: 9. The CDR3 loop spans 14 amino acids. The CDR3 DNA sequence: TGTGCCAGCGGGGGTGGCGGGAGGGGGAATGAGCAGTTCTTC. Its translation: CASGGGGRGNEQFF.

This clonotype was counted between two and nine times. J is TRBJ2-4 and V is TRBV7-2; 10 nucleotides agree with TRBD1. Judging by the DNA end, TRBJ2-5 fits better; the J call may be wrong. Germline V gives CDR1 SGHTA, CDR2 FQGNSA. The CDR3 consists of 16 residues. In DNA form, the CDR3 reads TGTGCCAGCAGCTTAGGGACAGGGGGTGGCGAAGAGACCCAGTACTTC. As protein: CASSLGTGGGEETQYF.

The genes are TRBV7-2 and TRBJ2-7, with D unresolved. The DNA end favors TRBJ2-5, so the J call may be wrong. Germline-derived CDR1 and CDR2 are SGHTA and FQGNSA. The CDR3 runs 15 residues. This CDR3 is CASSPPNNRRGTQYF. The CDR3 DNA is TGTGCCAGCAGCCCACCTAACAACCGGCGAGGGACCCAGTACTTC.

The rearrangement joins TRBV12-3 or TRBV12-4 to TRBJ2-4; 14 nucleotides align to TRBD2. This CDR3 spans 16 amino acids. The V gene end was trimmed by 0 bases and the J gene end by 6 bases; junction bases not matched to a gene: 1. In DNA, the CDR3 is TGTGCCAGCAGTTTAGCGGGACTAGCGGGAGTAAACATTCAGTACTTC. Translated, it gives CASSLAGLAGVNIQYF.